Detailed here is one TCR beta chain. Its matching antigen is unknown. The record originates from a study of long-term antiretroviral therapy in people with HIV. V dropped 4 bases and J dropped 2 bases, with 13 bases sitting between them. The germline CDR1 and CDR2 sequences are MDHEN and SYDVKM. CDR3 size: 15 residues. Points from the study as a whole: CDR3 length ranges were narrower in HIV repertoires than in controls.

Survey-level resolution applied to immunoSEQ assay v3.0. Profiled with immunoSEQ multiplex PCR; TCRdb holds only in-frame clones, not every one. The sample has 17,000 or so clones; 79% are singletons. This sequence originates from a young man with HIV. Material: unsorted PBMCs, obtained at the start of antiretroviral therapy. J is TRBJ2-3 and V is TRBV28, with D uncertain. The CDR3 sequence: CASSSPPEITDTQYF. As DNA, the CDR3 is TGTGCCAGCAGTTCCCCACCAGAGATCACAGATACGCAGTATTTT. Full variable domain (rest looked up from reference TRBV28 and TRBJ2-3): DVKVTQSSRYLVKRTGEKVFLECVQDMDHENMFWYRQDPGLGLRLIYFSYDVKMKEKGDIPEGYSVSREKKERFSLILESASTNQTSMYLCASSSPPEITDTQYFGPGTRLTVL.